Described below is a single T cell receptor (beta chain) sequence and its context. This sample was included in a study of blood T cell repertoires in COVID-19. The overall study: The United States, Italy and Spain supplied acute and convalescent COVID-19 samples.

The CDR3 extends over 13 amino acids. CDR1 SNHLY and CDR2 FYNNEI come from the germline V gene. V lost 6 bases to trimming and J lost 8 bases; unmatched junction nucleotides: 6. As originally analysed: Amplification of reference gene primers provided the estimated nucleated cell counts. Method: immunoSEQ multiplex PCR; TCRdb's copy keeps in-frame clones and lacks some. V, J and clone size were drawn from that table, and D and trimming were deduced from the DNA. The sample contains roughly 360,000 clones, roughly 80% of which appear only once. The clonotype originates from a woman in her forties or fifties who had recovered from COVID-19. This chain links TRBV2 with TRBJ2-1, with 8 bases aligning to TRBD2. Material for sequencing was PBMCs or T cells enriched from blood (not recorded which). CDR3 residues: CASRAGLADEQFF. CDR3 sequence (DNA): TGTGCCAGCAGAGCAGGACTAGCAGATGAGCAGTTCTTC.